One and the same sample provided the 10 T cell receptor beta chains below, sequenced in a study of neoadjuvant anti-PD-1 for oral cavity cancer. The time point: after neoadjuvant nivolumab, at surgical resection. Using immunoSEQ multiplex PCR, the repertoire was profiled, and TCRdb retains in-frame clones only, with some absent. The table has over 20,000 clones, 26% seen once; the top ten hold roughly 15%. The sequenced sample was tumor tissue, obtained after nivolumab (anti-PD-1) treatment. Source of these receptors: a person aged 35-79 years with oral cavity squamous cell carcinoma.

Only a few counts were recorded for this clone. The V gene is TRBV2, the J gene TRBJ2-2, with 7 bases identical to TRBD2. Germline lookup yields CDR1 SNHLY and CDR2 FYNNEI. The CDR3 length is 13 residues. The J segment lost 7 bases and the V segment lost 7 bases, leaving 6 bases of the junction unmatched. CDR3 amino acids: CASNGEGHGELFF. As DNA, the CDR3 is TGTGCCAGCAACGGGGAGGGTCACGGGGAGCTGTTTTTT.

This clone has more than one count but fewer than ten. The chain links TRBV19 to TRBJ2-1, with D possibly called TRBD1 or TRBD2 (5 bases each). Trimming shortened V by 10 bases and J by 6 bases, and 16 bases separated the two germline ends. The germline CDR1 and CDR2 sequences are LNHDA and SQIVND (reference sequence). This CDR3 region has 13 residues. The CDR3 spells CAIGAGSGNEQFF. The CDR3 bases are TGTGCCATCGGGGCTGGAAGTGGCAATGAGCAGTTCTTC.

Many counts were recorded for this clone. In DNA, the CDR3 is TGTGCCAGCAGCTCGGAAAATGAGCAGTTCTTC. This codes for CASSSENEQFF. The rearrangement joins TRBV7-9 to TRBJ2-1; the D is unclear. Germline V lookup: CDR1 SEHNR, CDR2 FQNEAQ (reference sequence). The length of the CDR3 is 11 residues. V lost 4 bases to trimming and J lost 7 bases, with 5 bases between them.

J is TRBJ2-7 and V is TRBV9; D perhaps matches TRBD2 (7 bases). CDR3 length: 16 residues. Trimming removed 3 bases at V and 2 bases at J, with 18 bases between. Germline values: CDR1 SGDLS, CDR2 YYNGEE. CDR3 sequence (DNA): TGTGCCAGCAGCGCCCATGGGGGGGCTAATCCCTACGAGCAGTACTTC. Translation gives CASSAHGGANPYEQYF.

This clone was counted at least ten times. CDR3 in amino acids: CASSSRVETGELFF. In DNA, the CDR3 is TGTGCCAGCAGTTCACGGGTCGAAACCGGGGAGCTGTTTTTT. This chain uses TRBV6-5 with TRBJ2-2; D ambiguous. V shed 4 bases and J shed 5 bases, with 11 bases lying between them. This CDR3 has 14 amino acids. Germline assignment: CDR1 MNHEY and CDR2 SVGAGI.

This chain uses TRBV28 with TRBJ1-5; D gene uncertain. The germline V gene has CDR1 MDHEN and CDR2 SYDVKM. CDR3 size: 12 residues. Trimming took off 6 bases at V and 9 bases at J, with 12 bases between the two ends. Here the CDR3 reads CASRPTFGPQHF. The CDR3 DNA follows: TGTGCCAGCAGGCCTACCTTCGGGCCCCAGCATTTT.

V gene TRBV10-2 combines with J gene TRBJ2-1; D perhaps matches TRBD1 (5 bases). The CDR3 runs 14 residues. With 10 bases removed from V and 5 bases from J, the gap between germline ends came to 18 bases. Germline V lookup: CDR1 WSHSY, CDR2 SAAADI. The CDR3 sequence is CATLTRTRHNEQFF. The DNA of the CDR3 is TGCGCCACCCTGACAAGGACAAGACACAATGAGCAGTTCTTC.

This clone is a singleton in its sample. As DNA, the CDR3 is TGTGCCAGCAGCGTAGCTTATTCGACAGGGGAAAACACCATATATTTT. Translating gives CASSVAYSTGENTIYF. The J gene is TRBJ1-3, the V gene TRBV9, with 8 bases identical to TRBD1. With V trimmed by 0 bases and J by 6 bases, 8 bases remained unmatched. The CDR3 is 16 residues long. The germline V gene encodes CDR1 SGDLS and CDR2 YYNGEE.

In this sample, this clone turned up a few times. The chain combines TRBV5-1 with TRBJ1-2; possibly TRBD1 for D (5 bases). CDR1 and CDR2 (germline): SGHRS, YFSETQ. The CDR3 is 12 residues long. The V end lost 1 base, the J end lost 6 bases, and 7 bases lay between the germline ends. CDR3 DNA: TGCGCCAGCAGCTTGATGGGGGATGGCTACACCTTC. It translates to CASSLMGDGYTF.

The rearrangement uses TRBV6-5 and TRBJ1-2; D not resolved. Trimming stripped 0 bases from V and 4 bases from J, with 6 bases between. The CDR3 contains 13 residues. The germline V gene encodes CDR1 MNHEY and CDR2 SVGAGI. The CDR3 nucleotides are TGTGCCAGCAGTTACTCACCGGCCTATGGCTACACCTTC. Protein sequence: CASSYSPAYGYTF.